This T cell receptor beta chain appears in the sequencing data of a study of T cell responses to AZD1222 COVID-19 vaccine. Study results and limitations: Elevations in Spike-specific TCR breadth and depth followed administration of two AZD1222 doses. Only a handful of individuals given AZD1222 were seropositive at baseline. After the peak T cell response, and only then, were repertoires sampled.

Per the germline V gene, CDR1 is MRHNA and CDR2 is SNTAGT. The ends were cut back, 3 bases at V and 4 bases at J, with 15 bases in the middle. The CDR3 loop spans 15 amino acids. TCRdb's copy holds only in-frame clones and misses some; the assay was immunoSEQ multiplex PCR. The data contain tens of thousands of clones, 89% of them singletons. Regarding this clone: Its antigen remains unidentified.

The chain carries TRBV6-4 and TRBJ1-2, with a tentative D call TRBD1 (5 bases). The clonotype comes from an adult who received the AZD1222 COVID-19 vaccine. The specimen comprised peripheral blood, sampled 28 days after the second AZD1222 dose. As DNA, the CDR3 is TGTGCCAGCAGTGAAGGGCAGGGAGATTTCTATGGCTACACCTTC. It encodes CASSEGQGDFYGYTF.